These 6 T cell receptor beta chains were sequenced from one sample in a study of blood T cell repertoires in COVID-19. Method: immunoSEQ multiplex PCR; TCRdb's copy keeps in-frame clones and lacks some. Among 180,000 or so clones listed, approximately 85% were seen once. Sequenced material: PBMCs or T cells enriched from blood (not recorded which). The receptors shown here come from a woman in her twenties or thirties who had recovered from COVID-19.

In its sample, this clone ranks as medium-sized. V is TRBV2 and J is TRBJ2-7, with 9 bases that match TRBD1. Trimming cost V 6 bases and J 1 base; bases outside gene matches: 7. Per the germline V gene, CDR1 is SNHLY and CDR2 is FYNNEI. The CDR3 extends over 15 amino acids. The CDR3 loop is CASSLGGTGSYEQYF. DNA of the CDR3: TGTGCCAGCAGCCTCGGGGGGACAGGGTCCTACGAGCAGTACTTC.

The V gene is TRBV10-1, the J gene TRBJ2-1; D call uncertain. V shed 0 bases and J shed 3 bases, with 6 bases lying between them. The CDR3 is made up of 14 amino acids. The germline V gene has CDR1 WNHNN and CDR2 SYGVQD (reference sequence). DNA for the CDR3: TGCGCCAGCAGTGAGTCTATAGACTACAATGAGCAGTTCTTC. Its protein is CASSESIDYNEQFF.

V is TRBV11-1 and J is TRBJ2-1, with a possible D match to TRBD2 (6 bases). V was shortened by 4 bases and J by 4 bases, with 17 bases between the two germline ends. Germline V CDR1 and CDR2: SGHAT, FQDESV (reference sequence). The CDR3 is made up of 16 amino acids. CDR3 nucleotides: TGTGCCAGCAGCTCCCTAGCGTATGAAATTTACAATGAGCAGTTCTTC. It codes for CASSSLAYEIYNEQFF.

The chain employs TRBV5-6 and TRBJ2-3; D might be TRBD1 (8 bases). The CDR3 has 19 amino acids. Germline CDR1 and CDR2: SGHDT and YYEEEE. Between the trimmed V and J ends, which lost 4 bases and 0 bases, there was a span of 24 bases. CDR3 protein: CASSPGVGQGLSSTDTQYF. As DNA, the CDR3 is TGTGCCAGCAGCCCGGGAGTCGGACAGGGACTATCAAGCACAGATACGCAGTATTTT.

The chain links TRBV5-4 to TRBJ2-7; no reliable D call. Germline CDR1 reads SGHNT; CDR2 reads YYREEE (reference sequence). The ends were cut back, 0 bases at V and 6 bases at J, with 7 bases in the middle. This CDR3 spans 12 amino acids. The CDR3 loop reads CASSLDSTEQYF. CDR3 nucleotides: TGTGCCAGCAGCTTGGACAGTACCGAGCAGTACTTC. Filled out from reference TRBV5-4 and TRBJ2-7, the complete variable domain reads ETGVTQSPTHLIKTRGQQVTLRCSSQSGHNTVSWYQQALGQGPQFIFQYYREEENGRGNFPPRFSGLQFPNYSSELNVNALELDDSALYLCASSLDSTEQYFGPGTRLTVT.

The chain joins TRBV10-3 to TRBJ2-3, with D possibly being TRBD2 (6 bases). CDR3 length: 13 amino acids. Germline V gene data show CDR1 as ENHRY and CDR2 as SYGVKD. Trimming took off 6 bases at V and 3 bases at J, with 10 bases between the two ends. The CDR3 is CAIRGGMTDTQYF. CDR3 bases: TGTGCCATCAGGGGCGGGATGACAGATACGCAGTATTTT.